This T cell receptor (beta chain) was recovered during a study of T cell repertoires in cytomegalovirus infection. Study results and limitations: In two of eight donors, the top clonotype was HLA-C-restricted CMV-specific.

On this clonotype itself: Its matching antigen is unknown.

Germline loops: CDR1 SGHRS, CDR2 YFSETQ. This CDR3 has 14 residues. Between the trimmed V and J ends, which lost 5 bases and 5 bases, there was a span of 14 bases. TCRdb analysed the reads with MiXCR anew, one entry per CDR3 protein. The sample yields about 900,000 distinct CDR3 sequences, less than 35% seen once. Source: cultured CD8+ T cells from PBMCs, taken from culture after CMV antigen stimulation. This sequence originates from a human donor in good health (CMV status not recorded). Some clones in this sample may be carry-over from other donors' samples. V is TRBV5-1 and J is TRBJ1-5, with D maybe TRBD1 (5 bases). The CDR3 spells CASRWGVGDQPQHF. CDR3 coding DNA: TGCGCCAGCAGATGGGGGGTGGGAGATCAGCCCCAGCATTTT.